The TCR beta chain under discussion was sequenced for a study of naive and memory T cell subsets. Concerning this clonotype itself: Its antigen is as yet unknown.

Notes on the study in general: From naive to CM, EM and EMRA, diversity decreased and Gini increased.

Both TRBC1 and TRBC2 were covered by a beta constant-region primer of two equimolar oligonucleotides. Nested alpha and beta constant-region primers with the SP2 primer drove four PCR rounds on ligated cDNA. TCRdb re-called the UMI-ligation and nested PCR reads with MiXCR, one entry per CDR3 protein. The repertoire holds over 100,000 distinct CDR3 sequences, with 35% to 40% as singletons. Trimming stripped 1 base from V and 8 bases from J, with 17 bases between. Germline V gene lookup returns CDR1 MDHEN and CDR2 SYDVKM. The CDR3 is made up of 15 amino acids. Input material: central memory CD4+ T cells from blood. This receptor was obtained from a human donor in good health. The chain is built from TRBV28 and TRBJ2-5; unclear D gene. Here the CDR3 DNA reads TGTGCCAGCAGTTTATTAACAACTACGGGCAGTACCCAGTACTTC. It encodes CASSLLTTTGSTQYF.